The 8 T cell receptor beta chains given below trace back to one sample, sequenced in a study of PD-L1 blockade in urothelial cancer. The method was immunoSEQ multiplex PCR; TCRdb's version includes in-frame clones alone and lacks a portion of them. This table holds tens of thousands of clones, 70% to 90% found once. Time point described: pretreatment peripheral blood. Sequencing was performed on PBMCs, taken around atezolizumab (anti-PD-L1) treatment. These receptors originate from a man aged 55 to 70 with urothelial cancer.

The chain joins TRBV5-1 to TRBJ2-2; a weak D match, TRBD1 (6 bases). V was pared by 2 bases and J by 0 bases, with 11 bases between. The V gene's germline CDR1 is SGHRS and CDR2 YFSETQ. CDR3 length: 16 amino acids. The DNA for the CDR3 is TGCGCCAGCAGCTTACTCGAGGGGGCGAACACCGGGGAGCTGTTTTTT. Its translation: CASSLLEGANTGELFF.

The chain employs TRBV5-4 and TRBJ1-1; 7 nucleotides agree with TRBD1. The germline gives CDR1 SGHNT, CDR2 YYREEE (reference sequence). This CDR3 spans 14 amino acids. V was pared by 4 bases and J by 2 bases, with 5 bases of the junction left unmatched. As DNA, the CDR3 is TGTGCCAGCAGCCGGACAGGAACTAACACTGAAGCTTTCTTT. It specifies CASSRTGTNTEAFF.

The chain employs TRBV28 and TRBJ2-1, with 9 positions matching TRBD2. Germline trimming cut 5 bases from V and 3 bases from J; bases unmatched to any gene: 5. The CDR3 length is 15 residues. The V gene's germline CDR1 is MDHEN and CDR2 SYDVKM. This chain's CDR3 is CASSRRGGNYNEQFF. The CDR3 nucleotides read TGTGCCAGCAGTAGGCGGGGGGGGAACTACAATGAGCAGTTCTTC. Together with reference TRBV28 and TRBJ2-1, the CDR3 gives the full variable domain: DVKVTQSSRYLVKRTGEKVFLECVQDMDHENMFWYRQDPGLGLRLIYFSYDVKMKEKGDIPEGYSVSREKKERFSLILESASTNQTSMYLCASSRRGGNYNEQFFGPGTRLTVL.

The genes are TRBV2 and TRBJ1-2; TRBD1 agrees at 7 bases. Germline V gene sequence: CDR1 SNHLY, CDR2 FYNNEI. Germline trimming cut 4 bases from V and 5 bases from J; bases unmatched to any gene: 7. The CDR3 is made up of 14 amino acids. Here the CDR3 reads CASSGPGTEYGYTF. CDR3 nucleotide sequence: TGTGCCAGCAGTGGTCCCGGGACAGAGTATGGCTACACCTTC.

This chain connects TRBV27 to TRBJ2-7, with D perhaps TRBD2 (5 bases). Trimming removed 2 bases from V and 0 bases from J, with 14 bases in between. Germline V gives CDR1 MNHEY, CDR2 SMNVEV (reference sequence). The CDR3 sequence is 16 residues long. The CDR3 region is CASSLAERRRSYEQYF. The CDR3 DNA sequence: TGTGCCAGCAGTTTAGCTGAGCGGCGTCGCTCCTACGAGCAGTACTTC.

The CDR3 spells CATAGHLGGDSPLHF. CDR3 bases: TGTGCCACCGCGGGACATTTGGGAGGGGATTCACCCCTCCACTTT. V and J are TRBV15 and TRBJ1-6, with D perhaps matching TRBD1 (6 bases). V was cut by 8 bases and J by 8 bases, with 19 bases left in between. CDR1 LNHNV and CDR2 YYDKDF come from the germline V gene (reference sequence). This CDR3 spans 15 amino acids.

The rearrangement uses TRBV7-2 and TRBJ1-1; TRBD1 matches at 8 bases. CDR1 and CDR2 from the germline V gene are SGHTA and FQGNSA. After removal of 8 bases from V and 7 bases from J, the junction contained 12 bases not matched to a gene. The CDR3 spans 14 residues. CDR3 residues: CASGPTRTGFEAFF. Here the CDR3 DNA reads TGTGCCAGCGGACCCACCCGGACAGGGTTTGAAGCTTTCTTT.

This clone was detected once. The V gene is TRBV28, the J gene TRBJ1-4, with D possibly being TRBD1 (6 bases). Germline V CDR1 and CDR2: MDHEN, SYDVKM. The V end lost 3 bases, the J end lost 2 bases, and 13 bases lay between the germline ends. CDR3 length equals 16 residues. The CDR3: CASSLGGHNTNEKLFF. The CDR3 DNA follows: TGTGCCAGCAGTTTGGGGGGGCATAACACTAATGAAAAACTGTTTTTT.